These 17 T cell receptor beta chains originate from one sample sequenced in a study of tumor-infiltrating lymphocytes in primary liver carcinoma. Starting from 500 ng of total RNA, TCR beta cDNA was produced with a primer in the constant region. Library construction for TCR beta comprised three nested multiplex PCR rounds performed with slightly modified ARM-PCR. For around 11 cycles apiece, the opening two PCR rounds ran with TRBV1-TRBV30 forward primers and a C-beta reverse primer. TCRdb itself ran the multiplex PCR reads through MiXCR, one entry per CDR3 protein. The sample lists fewer than 200,000 distinct CDR3 sequences, approximately 86% occurring once. From unsorted bulk tissue weighing about 17-30 mg, DNA and RNA were co-extracted. The sequenced sample was tumor tissue from primary liver carcinoma. These TCRs come from a man aged 40-50 years with primary liver carcinoma and hepatitis B virus infection.

Concerning this clonotype itself: It is likely a read error, because the conserved phenylalanine at the end of the CDR3 is missing. This chain joins TRBV11-3 and TRBJ1-5; D remains unclear. The CDR3 contains 15 residues. Germline CDR1 is SGHNT and CDR2 is YENEEA. Trimming left V 0 bases short and J 6 bases short, with 12 bases between. The CDR3 loop is CASSLDLRVTQPQHL. The CDR3 DNA reads TGTGCCAGCAGCTTAGATCTGAGGGTGACTCAGCCCCAGCATCTT.

Of note for this clonotype: The CDR3 does not end in the conserved phenylalanine or tryptophan, so this is likely a read error. This chain links TRBV29-1 with TRBJ1-1, with 8 bases identical to TRBD1. The CDR3 has 14 residues. Germline V gene sequence: CDR1 SQVTM, CDR2 ANQGSEA. V was pared by 3 bases and J by 0 bases, with 3 bases of the junction left unmatched. In DNA form, the CDR3 reads TGCAGCGTTGAGTTGGGACAGGTGAACACTGAAGCTTTCTCT. It translates to CSVELGQVNTEAFS.

Concerning this clonotype: The junction departs from germline at one end; a sequencing error may be responsible. The J gene is TRBJ1-1, the V gene TRBV4-3, with D unresolved. Germline CDR1 is LGHNA and CDR2 is YSLEER. This CDR3 has 14 amino acids. In nucleotides, the CDR3 is TGTGCCGGCAGCCAAGACCGGGGGAACACTGAAGCTTTCTTT. Translation gives CAGSQDRGNTEAFF.

In the case of this clonotype: One end of the junction fails to match germline, which may point to a read error. The chain recombines TRBV4-2 with TRBJ2-1, with D perhaps being TRBD1 or TRBD2 (5 bases each). Looked up from germline, CDR1 is LGHNA and CDR2 is YNFKEQ. The CDR3 has 17 residues. Here the CDR3 DNA reads TGTGTCAGCAGCCCAGACTGGGGGTCCTCAACTTACAATGAGCAGTTCTTC. Protein: CVSSPDWGSSTYNEQFF.

The chain is built from TRBV4-2 and TRBJ2-5, with 8 bases fitting TRBD2. This CDR3 has 18 residues. Germline CDR1 and CDR2: LGHNA and YNFKEQ. With 3 bases clipped from V and 0 bases from J, the junction kept 12 bases outside the gene matches. In DNA, the CDR3 is TGTGCCAGCAGCCACGGAGCTAACGGGAGGGGATACCAAGAGACCCAGTACTTC. It is translated as CASSHGANGRGYQETQYF.

On this clonotype: The conserved phenylalanine or tryptophan normally closing the CDR3 is absent here, so this likely arose from a read error. V is TRBV12-3 or TRBV12-4 and J is TRBJ1-5, with 12 nucleotides matching TRBD1. CDR3 size: 15 residues. CDR3 sequence (DNA): TGTGTCAGCAGATTCGGGACAGGGGGCCATCGGCCCCAGCATCTT. Amino acid sequence: CVSRFGTGGHRPQHL.

Many counts were recorded for this clonotype. This chain connects TRBV28 to TRBJ2-5; 10 positions agree with TRBD2. With 6 bases clipped from V and 6 bases from J, the junction kept 7 bases outside the gene matches. The CDR3 length is 14 residues. CDR1 and CDR2 from the germline V gene are MDHEN and SYDVKM. This chain's CDR3 is CASRLAGGQKTQYF. The CDR3 DNA is TGTGCCAGCAGATTAGCGGGGGGCCAGAAGACCCAGTACTTC. Full variable domain (missing parts from reference TRBV28 and TRBJ2-5): DVKVTQSSRYLVKRTGEKVFLECVQDMDHENMFWYRQDPGLGLRLIYFSYDVKMKEKGDIPEGYSVSREKKERFSLILESASTNQTSMYLCASRLAGGQKTQYFGPGTRLLVL.

The chain couples TRBV5-5 to TRBJ2-3, with D hard to call. Germline CDR1 is SGHKS and CDR2 is YYEKEE (reference sequence). V lost 7 bases, J lost 5 bases, and 8 bases lay in between. This CDR3 spans 11 amino acids. CDR3 sequence reads: CASCYGDTQYF. CDR3 DNA sequence: TGTGCCAGCTGCTATGGAGATACGCAGTATTTT.

Comments on this clonotype: Relative to the germline gene, one junction end is altered; a read error may explain this. V gene TRBV6-2 or TRBV6-3 combines with J gene TRBJ2-1, with a weak D call TRBD2 (6 bases). The germline V gene encodes CDR1 MNHEY and CDR2 SVGEGT. The CDR3 length is 14 residues. The CDR3 is CPSTHGGSYNGQFF. The CDR3 coding sequence is TGTCCCAGCACCCACGGAGGGTCCTACAATGGGCAGTTCTTC.

V usage is TRBV11-2 and J usage is TRBJ2-5, with D perhaps TRBD2 (6 bases). Germline CDR1 reads SGHAT; CDR2 reads FQNNGV. The V gene lost 3 bases and the J gene lost 2 bases, with 10 bases spanning the gap. This CDR3 is 14 amino acids long. CDR3 DNA: TGTGCCAGCAGCTTCGGCGGGATACAAGAGACCCAGTACTTC. This sequence encodes CASSFGGIQETQYF. Full variable domain (rest looked up from reference TRBV11-2 and TRBJ2-5): EAGVAQSPRYKIIEKRQSVAFWCNPISGHATLYWYQQILGQGPKLLIQFQNNGVVDDSQLPKDRFSAERLKGVDSTLKIQPAKLEDSAVYLCASSFGGIQETQYFGPGTRLLVL.

The sample holds a few counts of this clonotype. The rearrangement joins TRBV11-1 to TRBJ2-1; 8 bases fit TRBD1. Trimming at V came to 5 bases and at J to 0 bases, leaving 6 bases not matched to a gene. Germline V gives CDR1 SGHAT, CDR2 FQDESV (reference sequence). The CDR3 has 16 amino acids. CDR3 sequence reads: CASSLRTGLSYNEQFF. CDR3 in DNA: TGTGCCAGCAGCCTTAGGACAGGGCTCTCCTACAATGAGCAGTTCTTC. Together with reference TRBV11-1 and TRBJ2-1, the CDR3 gives the full variable domain: EAEVAQSPRYKITEKSQAVAFWCDPISGHATLYWYRQILGQGPELLVQFQDESVVDDSQLPKDRFSAERLKGVDSTLKIQPAELGDSAMYLCASSLRTGLSYNEQFFGPGTRLTVL.

This clonotype was picked up one time. One junction end disagrees with the germline gene, perhaps due to a read error. J is TRBJ1-1 and V is TRBV10-3; D not resolved. The CDR3 runs to 14 residues. CDR1 is ENHRY, CDR2 SYGVKD, per germline. CDR3 bases: TGTGCCATCACTGAGTCGACGGTAAGCACTGAAGGTTTCTTT. Translated, it gives CAITESTVSTEGFF.

Regarding this clonotype: A read error may produce the germline difference seen at one junction end. The rearrangement uses TRBV6-1 and TRBJ2-7, with D hard to call. This CDR3 contains 16 residues. Germline CDR1 reads MNHNS; CDR2 reads SASEGT. The CDR3, as DNA: TGTGCCAGCAATCCGCTAACGGGCAACGAAGCCTACAAGCAATACTTC. It translates to CASNPLTGNEAYKQYF.

This clonotype was seen just once. The junction departs from germline at one end; a sequencing error may be responsible. The rearrangement links TRBV11-1 to TRBJ2-3; D may correspond to TRBD1 or TRBD2 (5 bases each). Germline CDR1 SGHAT, CDR2 FQDESV (reference sequence). CDR3 length: 19 residues. CDR3 nucleotide sequence: TGTGCTAGCAGCTCTGGGGGAAGCTCTGTTAGAACCCGCACAGATACGCAGTATTTT. It specifies CASSSGGSSVRTRTDTQYF.

The chain combines TRBV6-5 with TRBJ2-1; D may be TRBD1 or TRBD2 (5 bases each). The CDR3 is 14 amino acids. In germline, CDR1 is MNHEY, CDR2 SVGAGI. Here the CDR3 DNA reads TGTACCATCAGTGAGGGCAGGGTGGTCAATGAGCAGTTCTTC. It yields the protein CTISEGRVVNEQFF.

This clonotype was observed many times. The chain links TRBV6-5 to TRBJ1-2, with 9 bases aligning to TRBD1. With V trimmed by 0 bases and J by 2 bases, 4 bases remained unmatched. The V gene's germline CDR1 is MNHEY and CDR2 SVGAGI. The CDR3 contains 16 residues. The CDR3: CASSYSGTGSNYGYTF. The CDR3 nucleotides are TGTGCCAGCAGTTACTCGGGGACAGGGTCCAACTATGGCTACACCTTC.

V is TRBV10-3 and J is TRBJ2-7, with D hard to call. In germline, CDR1 is ENHRY, CDR2 SYGVKD. V was trimmed by 6 bases and J by 13 bases, leaving 19 bases between them. The CDR3 loop spans 12 amino acids. CDR3 region: CAISDSTSIGYF. The CDR3 coding sequence is TGTGCCATCAGCGATTCGACCTCCATCGGATACTTC.